This entry lists 9 T cell receptor beta chains sequenced from one sample in a study of blood T cell repertoires in COVID-19 (dated by TCRdb to 2018 to 2021). Libraries were constructed by the immunoSEQ multiplex PCR assay. TCRdb stores this immuneACCESS table with in-frame sequences only. Part of the clones is absent; in the studies checked, under half of the shortfall reflects unresolved V genes, and no reason is known for the rest. This sample holds roughly 59,000 clones; less than 85% were observed only once. 9.7% of the sample is in the top ten clones. Sample: peripheral blood. All receptors derive from a human donor in a cohort sampled during active COVID-19.

The chain recombines TRBV4-1 with TRBJ1-2; 10 positions match TRBD1. V lost 3 bases and J lost 3; bases outside the gene matches: 4. Germline V gene data show CDR1 as MGHRA and CDR2 as YSYEKL. The CDR3 loop spans 15 amino acids. CDR3 loop: CASSQTGGEDYGYTF. The CDR3 DNA follows: TGCGCCAGCAGCCAGACAGGGGGCGAGGACTATGGCTACACCTTC.

This clone occurred a few times. The V and J genes are TRBV28 and TRBJ2-7; D is possibly TRBD2 (5 bases). In germline, CDR1 is MDHEN, CDR2 SYDVKM. The CDR3 sequence is 12 residues long. Trimming shortened V by 9 bases and J by 0 bases, and 9 bases separated the two germline ends. The CDR3 loop is CASRTVSYEQYF. The CDR3 nucleotides read TGTGCCAGTCGGACTGTCTCCTACGAGCAGTACTTC.

The CDR3 bases are TGTGCCAGCAGCTTGCGAGGGGGGACAGGGGTTCTGAACACTGAAGCTTTCTTT. Amino acid sequence: CASSLRGGTGVLNTEAFF. The J gene is TRBJ1-1, the V gene TRBV7-2; 10 bases align to TRBD1. The CDR3 extends over 18 amino acids. CDR1 and CDR2 (germline): SGHTA, FQGNSA. J lost 0 bases, V lost 3 bases, and 10 bases had no gene match. Based on the CDR3 plus reference TRBV7-2 and TRBJ1-1, the full variable domain is GAGVSQSPSNKVTEKGKDVELRCDPISGHTALYWYRQSLGQGLEFLIYFQGNSAPDKSGLPSDRFSAERTGGSVSTLTIQRTQQEDSAVYLCASSLRGGTGVLNTEAFFGQGTRLTVV.

This chain uses TRBV24-1 with TRBJ2-2, with 9 bases fitting TRBD2. The CDR3 has 14 amino acids. The germline V gene encodes CDR1 KGHDR and CDR2 SFDVKD. The V gene end was trimmed by 9 bases and the J gene end by 4 bases; junction bases not matched to a gene: 5. CDR3 DNA: TGTGCCACCCGGGGACTAGCAGGCACCGGGGAGCTGTTTTTT. Translated, it gives CATRGLAGTGELFF.

This clone turned up a few times. The V call is TRBV6-5, the J call TRBJ2-7, with unresolved D. The germline gives CDR1 MNHEY, CDR2 SVGAGI. Trimming left V 6 bases short and J 1 base short, with 13 bases between. The CDR3 is 14 residues long. The CDR3 coding sequence is TGTGCCAGCAGACCTCAACAGAGATCCTACGAGCAGTACTTC. As protein: CASRPQQRSYEQYF.

V gene TRBV5-1 combines with J gene TRBJ2-5; D is possibly TRBD2 (6 bases). CDR1 is SGHRS and CDR2 is YFSETQ in the germline V gene. V gave up 0 bases and J gave up 2 bases, with 14 bases separating them. The CDR3 runs 16 residues. The CDR3 bases are TGCGCCAGCAGCTTGGTCGGGACTCGTTCGCAAGAGACCCAGTACTTC. As protein: CASSLVGTRSQETQYF.

The rearrangement links TRBV28 to TRBJ1-2, with D unresolved. The CDR3 length is 14 residues. Germline values: CDR1 MDHEN, CDR2 SYDVKM. Trimming stripped 7 bases from V and 6 bases from J, with 18 bases between. The CDR3 DNA follows: TGTGCCAGCACCCTCAGCGGTGCCCCAAATGGCTACACCTTC. It is translated as CASTLSGAPNGYTF.

The chain has TRBV5-1 and TRBJ2-7; TRBD2 agrees at 12 bases. This CDR3 has 15 residues. Germline lookup yields CDR1 SGHRS and CDR2 YFSETQ. Trimming at V came to 4 bases and at J to 6 bases, leaving 8 bases not matched to a gene. Written as DNA, the CDR3 is TGCGCCAGCAGCAAGACTAGCGGGAGTTCTGGCGAGCAGTACTTC. Encoded protein: CASSKTSGSSGEQYF.

This sequence joins TRBV28 and TRBJ1-4, with D maybe TRBD1 (5 bases). V lost 6 bases, J lost 12 bases, and 14 bases lay in between. CDR1 MDHEN and CDR2 SYDVKM come from the germline V gene. The CDR3 is 12 residues long. CDR3 DNA sequence: TGTGCCAGCAGCCCAGGGATCCCAGAACTGTTTTTT. Protein sequence: CASSPGIPELFF.